Each of the 5 T cell receptor beta chains below was sequenced from the same sample in a study of blood T cell repertoires in COVID-19 (dated by TCRdb to 2019 to 2021). The library relied on the immunoSEQ multiplex PCR assay. TCRdb took over this immuneACCESS table, retaining in-frame rearrangements with V and J assigned. Such tables are incomplete; in checked studies, under half of the missing clones stem from an unresolved V gene, and the remainder is unexplained. Here the sample has 470,000 or so clones; around 89% occur a single time. The ten top clones hold approximately 4.5% of the sample. Specimen: peripheral blood. The origin of the receptors is a woman in her 30s with acute or convalescent COVID-19.

The V gene is TRBV11-2, the J gene TRBJ2-1; the match to TRBD2 covers 7 bases. The CDR3 has 16 amino acids. Germline CDR1 reads SGHAT; CDR2 reads FQNNGV. Trimming cost V 3 bases and J 1 base; bases outside gene matches: 6. The CDR3 DNA reads TGTGCCAGCAGCTTTCTTGCGGGGGATTCCTACAATGAGCAGTTCTTC. Its translation is CASSFLAGDSYNEQFF.

V gene TRBV27 combines with J gene TRBJ2-5; a weak D match, TRBD2 (5 bases). Trimming removed 3 bases from V and 1 base from J, with 12 bases in between. Germline V gives CDR1 MNHEY, CDR2 SMNVEV (reference sequence). This CDR3 comprises 15 residues. The CDR3 region is CASSLYGDRQETQYF. The CDR3 nucleotides are TGTGCCAGCAGTTTGTACGGGGATCGCCAAGAGACCCAGTACTTC.

The V call is TRBV13, the J call TRBJ2-7, with D hard to call. The CDR3 covers 14 residues. Germline CDR1 PRHDT, CDR2 FYEKMQ (reference sequence). V lost 0 bases and J 0 bases, leaving 6 bases between the germline ends. CDR3 bases: TGTGCCAGCAGCTTAGGCAGGTCCTCCTACGAGCAGTACTTC. It codes for CASSLGRSSYEQYF.

The genes are TRBV3-1 (or the pseudogene TRBV3-2) and TRBJ1-1; TRBD1 aligns across 9 bases. V shed 3 bases, J shed 4 bases, and the junction held 9 bases outside the gene matches. This CDR3 comprises 16 residues. Germline CDR1 and CDR2: LGHDT and YNNKEL (reference sequence). The chain's CDR3 is CASSHTGGKGGTEAFF. The CDR3 nucleotides read TGTGCCAGCAGCCACACAGGGGGCAAAGGAGGCACTGAAGCTTTCTTT.

The V and J genes are TRBV2 and TRBJ2-1; a possible D gene is TRBD2 (5 bases). Germline V gene data show CDR1 as SNHLY and CDR2 as FYNNEI. The length of the CDR3 is 13 residues. V lost 6 bases, J lost 5 bases, and 11 bases lay in between. Here the CDR3 reads CASSGGGHNEQFF. The CDR3 DNA sequence: TGTGCCAGCAGCGGAGGCGGTCACAATGAGCAGTTCTTC.